The rows below give T cell receptor beta chains drawn from one sample of a study of long-term antiretroviral therapy in people with HIV. Repertoires were generated with immunoSEQ multiplex PCR, while TCRdb's copy carries only in-frame clones and drops some. The sample gives more than 15,000 clones, roughly 77% of which show up once; about 9.4% is in the top ten. Sequencing used unsorted PBMCs, obtained 0.3 years after starting antiretroviral therapy. These receptors came from a man between 18 and 35 years old with HIV. The CDR3 runs from the conserved cysteine through the conserved F or W. Each record gives: clone size, V gene, D gene, J gene, CDR3 DNA, CDR3 protein. A D gene is named only where the DNA matches it firmly. Clone size is stated in some rows and not others, as once, few, many or a class when expanded.

-	TRBV9	TRBD2	TRBJ2-1	TGTGCCAGCAGCCCTGCGGGACTAGACTATGAGCAGTTCTTC	CASSPAGLDYEQFF
-	TRBV7-9	TRBD2	TRBJ2-5	TGTGCCAGCAGCCCGACTAGCGGGGGGCCCCCAACCCAGTACTTC	CASSPTSGGPPTQYF
-	TRBV5-1	TRBD1	TRBJ2-7	TGCGCCAGCAGCTTGGCCTTTCCGGGACAGAAGTACGAGCAGTACTTC	CASSLAFPGQKYEQYF
-	TRBV30	-	TRBJ2-2	TGTGCCTGGACAAGACGGGAGAACACCGGGGAGCTGTTTTTT	CAWTRRENTGELFF
few	TRBV5-1	-	TRBJ2-7	TGCGCCAGCAGCTTGGCCGTCGGATACTACGAGCAGTACTTC	CASSLAVGYYEQYF
-	TRBV7-8	TRBD2	TRBJ2-3	TGTGCCAGCAGCTTAACTAGCGGGGGGGTAGATACGCAGTATTTT	CASSLTSGGVDTQYF
few	TRBV29-1	TRBD2	TRBJ2-7	TGCAGCGCTGGGACTAGCGGGGGCTACGAGCAGTACTTC	CSAGTSGGYEQYF
-	TRBV20-1	-	TRBJ2-4	TGCAGTGCTAGGAGGGTTGGCATTCAGTACTTC	CSARRVGIQYF
-	TRBV2	TRBD1	TRBJ1-6	TGTGCCAGGGCCCGGACAGGTGGGTCACCCCTCCACTTT	CARARTGGSPLHF
-	TRBV19	TRBD2	TRBJ2-3	TGTGCCAGTAGTCCAAGGACTAGCCCAGATACGCAGTATTTT	CASSPRTSPDTQYF
-	TRBV2	-	TRBJ1-3	TGTGCCAGCTCGGAGGGGCGCTCTGGAAACACCATATATTTT	CASSEGRSGNTIYF
once	TRBV9	TRBD1	TRBJ2-1	TGTGCCAGCAGCGTATCGGGACAGGGTACTGAGCAGTTCTTC	CASSVSGQGTEQFF
-	TRBV29-1	TRBD2	TRBJ2-1	TGCAGCTGCTCGGGGGGGGGCCTCTCCCGTGAGCAGTTCTTC	CSCSGGGLSREQFF
-	TRBV2	-	TRBJ1-3	TGTGCCAGCAGTGTACGGCCCAGCTCTGGAAACACCATATATTTT	CASSVRPSSGNTIYF
medium-sized	TRBV10-1	-	TRBJ2-3	TGCGCCAGCAGTGAGACATTTAGCACAGATACGCAGTATTTT	CASSETFSTDTQYF
-	TRBV28	TRBD2	TRBJ2-3	TGTGCCAGCATAAGCAGCGGGGATGGTCCAGATACGCAGTATTTT	CASISSGDGPDTQYF